A single T cell receptor (beta chain) is shown here with its context. The antigen remains unidentified. Germline CDR1 is SEHNR and CDR2 is FQNEAQ (reference sequence). V dropped 4 bases and J dropped 1 base, with 10 bases sitting between them. The CDR3 runs 15 residues. Positive CCR7 selection of CD45RO-negative cells yielded the naive CD8 cells, and terminally differentiated effector memory CD45RA+ cells were excluded. This entry belongs to a study of shared clonotypes between healthy human individuals. The assay was carried out at the deep level. For sorted subsets, about 190 ng DNA per replicate equaled roughly 29,000 T cell genomes. TCRdb's copy holds only in-frame clones and misses some; the assay was immunoSEQ multiplex PCR. Seen here are about 800,000 clones, about 96% observed once, and the top ten hold about 0.22%. Findings and caveats of the study: It was the non-shared clonotypes that had lower generation probabilities than clonotypes shared by all four donors.

The source is a man aged 25-45 years in good health. Source material: naive CD8+ T cells sorted from blood. The chain carries TRBV7-9 and TRBJ2-2; D perhaps matches TRBD1 (6 bases). CDR3 residues: CASSSRDKNTGELFF. CDR3 bases: TGTGCCAGCAGCTCTCGGGACAAGAACACCGGGGAGCTGTTTTTT.